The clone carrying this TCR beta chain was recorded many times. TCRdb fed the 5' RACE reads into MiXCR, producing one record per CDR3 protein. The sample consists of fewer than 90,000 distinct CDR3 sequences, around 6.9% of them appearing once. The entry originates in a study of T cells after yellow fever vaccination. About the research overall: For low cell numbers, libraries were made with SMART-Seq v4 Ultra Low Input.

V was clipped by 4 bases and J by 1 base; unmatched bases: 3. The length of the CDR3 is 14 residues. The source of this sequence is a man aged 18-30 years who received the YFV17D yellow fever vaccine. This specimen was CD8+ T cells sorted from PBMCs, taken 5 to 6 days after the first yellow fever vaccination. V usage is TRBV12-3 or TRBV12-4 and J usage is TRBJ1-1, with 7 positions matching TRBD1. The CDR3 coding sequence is TGTGCCAGCAGTTACGGGACAGCGAACACTGAAGCTTTCTTT. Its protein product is CASSYGTANTEAFF.